This TCR beta chain was retrieved from a study of T cells in Graves' hyperthyroidism and ophthalmopathy. Authors of the study amplified TCR beta CDR3 regions from RNA transcripts. Researchers ran a first-round RT-PCR on the TCR CDR3 using the HTBI primer set. MiXCR, applied by TCRdb to the multiplex PCR reads, yields one record per CDR3 protein. The sample records about 180,000 distinct CDR3 sequences, over 15% being singletons. This clonotype was observed at least ten times. The clonotype was recovered from a woman between 50 and 59 years old with Graves' hyperthyroidism. Source material: blood.

The CDR3 bases are TGTGCCAGCGACTTTTTGCAGGCTAGCAATCAGCCCCAGCATTTT. Its translation: CASDFLQASNQPQHF. V usage is TRBV2 and J usage is TRBJ1-5; D remains unclear. V lost 8 bases, J lost 0 bases, and 14 bases lay in between. Germline V CDR1 and CDR2: SNHLY, FYNNEI. This CDR3 is 15 amino acids long. The full variable domain, rest sourced from reference TRBV2 and TRBJ1-5, is EPEVTQTPSHQVTQMGQEVILRCVPISNHLYFYWYRQILGQKVEFLVSFYNNEISEKSEIFDDQFSVERPDGSNFTLKIRSTKLEDSAMYFCASDFLQASNQPQHFGDGTRLSIL.